This TCR beta chain originates from a study of T cells in Graves' hyperthyroidism and ophthalmopathy. Broader study findings: The model forecast ophthalmopathy, anticipating it by a median approximately 6.2 months before onset.

V gave up 3 bases and J gave up 1 base; unmatched junction bases: 1. The CDR3 runs 14 residues. CDR1 is SGDLS and CDR2 is YYNGEE in the germline V gene. This clonotype was detected ten times or more. Its antigen is not known. Authors of the study amplified TCR beta CDR3 regions from RNA transcripts. First-round RT-PCR of the TCR CDR3 relied on the HTBI primer set. TCRdb redid the calling of the multiplex PCR reads with MiXCR, one entry per CDR3 protein. The repertoire holds 640,000 or so distinct CDR3 sequences, with over 12% as singletons. The receptor was isolated from a woman aged 40 to 50 with Graves' ophthalmopathy. Sequenced input: blood. This rearrangement joins TRBV9 to TRBJ2-1, with TRBD2 matching over 7 bases. CDR3 DNA: TGTGCCAGCAGCGCAGCGGGGTCCTACAATGAGCAGTTCTTC. Amino acids: CASSAAGSYNEQFF.